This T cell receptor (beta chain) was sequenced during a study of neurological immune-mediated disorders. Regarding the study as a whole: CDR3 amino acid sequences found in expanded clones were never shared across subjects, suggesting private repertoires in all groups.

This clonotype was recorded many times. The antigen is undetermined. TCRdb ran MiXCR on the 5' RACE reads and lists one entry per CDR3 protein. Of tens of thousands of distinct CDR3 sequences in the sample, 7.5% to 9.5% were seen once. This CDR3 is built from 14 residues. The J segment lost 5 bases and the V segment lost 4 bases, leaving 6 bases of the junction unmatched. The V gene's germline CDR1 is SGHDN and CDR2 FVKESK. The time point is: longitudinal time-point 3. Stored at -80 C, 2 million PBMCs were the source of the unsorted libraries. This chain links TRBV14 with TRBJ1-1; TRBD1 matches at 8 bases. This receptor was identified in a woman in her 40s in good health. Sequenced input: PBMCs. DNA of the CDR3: TGTGCCAGCAGCCTTGACAGGGGATGGACTGAAGCTTTCTTT. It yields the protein CASSLDRGWTEAFF.